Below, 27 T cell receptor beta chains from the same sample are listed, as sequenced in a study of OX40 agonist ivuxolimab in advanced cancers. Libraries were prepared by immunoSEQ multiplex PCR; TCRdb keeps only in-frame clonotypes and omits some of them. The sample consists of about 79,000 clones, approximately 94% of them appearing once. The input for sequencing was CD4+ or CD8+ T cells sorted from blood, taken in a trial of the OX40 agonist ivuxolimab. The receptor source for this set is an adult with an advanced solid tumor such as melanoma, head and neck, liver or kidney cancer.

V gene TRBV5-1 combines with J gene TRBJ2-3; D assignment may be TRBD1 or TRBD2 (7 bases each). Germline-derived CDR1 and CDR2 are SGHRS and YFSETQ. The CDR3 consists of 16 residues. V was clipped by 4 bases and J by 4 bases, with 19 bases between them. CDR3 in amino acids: CASSPAQGGAPDTQYF. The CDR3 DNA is TGCGCCAGCAGCCCGGCCCAGGGGGGGGCCCCAGATACGCAGTATTTT.

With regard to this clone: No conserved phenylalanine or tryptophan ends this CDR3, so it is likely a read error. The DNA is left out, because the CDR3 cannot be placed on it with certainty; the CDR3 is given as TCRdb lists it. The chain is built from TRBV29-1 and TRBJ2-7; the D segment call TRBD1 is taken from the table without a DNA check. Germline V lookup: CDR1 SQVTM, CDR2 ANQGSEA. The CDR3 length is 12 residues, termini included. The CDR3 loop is CSVEDNPFKGVS.

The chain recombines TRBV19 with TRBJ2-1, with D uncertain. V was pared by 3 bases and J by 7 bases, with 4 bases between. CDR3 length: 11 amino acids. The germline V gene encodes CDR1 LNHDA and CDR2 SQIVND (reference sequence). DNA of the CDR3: TGTGCCAGTAGTATGGGGAATGAGCAGTTCTTC. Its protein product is CASSMGNEQFF.

CDR3 nucleotides: TGTGCCAGCAGCTTAGATGGCGGGGCCTACGAGCAGTACTTC. Its translation is CASSLDGGAYEQYF. The rearrangement joins TRBV11-2 to TRBJ2-7, with D perhaps matching TRBD2 (6 bases). The germline V and J ends were trimmed by 0 bases and 2 bases, with 8 bases remaining between them. The CDR3 sequence is 14 residues long. Germline V gene lookup returns CDR1 SGHAT and CDR2 FQNNGV.

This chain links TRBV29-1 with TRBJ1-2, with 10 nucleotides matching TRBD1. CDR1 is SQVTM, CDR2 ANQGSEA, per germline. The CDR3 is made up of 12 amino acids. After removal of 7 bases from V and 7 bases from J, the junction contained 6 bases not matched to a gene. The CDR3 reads CSARGTGVGYTF. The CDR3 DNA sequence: TGCAGCGCAAGAGGGACAGGGGTTGGCTACACCTTC.

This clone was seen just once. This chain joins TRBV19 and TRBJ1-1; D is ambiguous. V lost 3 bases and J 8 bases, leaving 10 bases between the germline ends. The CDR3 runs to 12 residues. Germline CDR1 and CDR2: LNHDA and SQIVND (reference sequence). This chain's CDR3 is CASSIPGLEAFF. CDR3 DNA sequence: TGTGCCAGTAGTATTCCCGGGCTCGAAGCTTTCTTT.

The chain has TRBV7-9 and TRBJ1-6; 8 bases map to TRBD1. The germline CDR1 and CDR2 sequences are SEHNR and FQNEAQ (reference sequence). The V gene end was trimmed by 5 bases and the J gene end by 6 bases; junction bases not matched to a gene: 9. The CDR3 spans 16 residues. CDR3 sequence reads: CASSAPTGGSNSPLHF. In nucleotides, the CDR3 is TGTGCCAGCAGCGCCCCTACAGGGGGAAGTAATTCACCCCTCCACTTT.

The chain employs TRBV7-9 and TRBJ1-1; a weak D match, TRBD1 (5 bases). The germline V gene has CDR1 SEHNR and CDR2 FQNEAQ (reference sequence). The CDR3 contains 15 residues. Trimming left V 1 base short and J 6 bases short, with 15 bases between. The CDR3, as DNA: TGTGCCAGCAGCTTAGATGACAGTCGGGGGTCTGAAGCTTTCTTT. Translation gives CASSLDDSRGSEAFF.

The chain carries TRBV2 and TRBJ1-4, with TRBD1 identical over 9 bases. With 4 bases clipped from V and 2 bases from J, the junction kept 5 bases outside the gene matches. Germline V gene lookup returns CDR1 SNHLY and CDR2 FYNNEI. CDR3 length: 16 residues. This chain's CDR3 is CASSADRGFTNEKLFF. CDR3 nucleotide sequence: TGTGCCAGCAGTGCGGACAGGGGTTTTACTAATGAAAAACTGTTTTTT.

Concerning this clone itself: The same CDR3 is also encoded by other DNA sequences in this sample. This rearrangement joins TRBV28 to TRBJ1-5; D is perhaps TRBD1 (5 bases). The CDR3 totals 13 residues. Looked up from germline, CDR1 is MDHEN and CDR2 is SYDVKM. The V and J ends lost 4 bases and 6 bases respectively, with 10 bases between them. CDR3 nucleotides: TGTGCCAGCAGTTCCTTGGGGCGTCAGCCCCAGCATTTT. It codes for CASSSLGRQPQHF.

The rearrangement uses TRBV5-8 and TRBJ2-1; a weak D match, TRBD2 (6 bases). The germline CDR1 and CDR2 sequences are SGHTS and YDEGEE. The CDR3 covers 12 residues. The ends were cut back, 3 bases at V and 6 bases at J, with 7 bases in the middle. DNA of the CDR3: TGTGCCAGCAGCTCCGGGAGCAATGAGCAGTTCTTC. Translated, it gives CASSSGSNEQFF.

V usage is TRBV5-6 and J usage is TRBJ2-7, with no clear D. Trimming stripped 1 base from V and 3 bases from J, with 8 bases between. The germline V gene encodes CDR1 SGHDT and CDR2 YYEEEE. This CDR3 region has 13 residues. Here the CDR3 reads CASSLRRVYEQYF. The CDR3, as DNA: TGTGCCAGCAGCTTGAGGCGTGTCTACGAGCAGTACTTC. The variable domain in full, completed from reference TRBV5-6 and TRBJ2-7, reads DAGVTQSPTHLIKTRGQQVTLRCSPKSGHDTVSWYQQALGQGPQFIFQYYEEEERQRGNFPDRFSGHQFPNYSSELNVNALLLGDSALYLCASSLRRVYEQYFGPGTRLTVT.

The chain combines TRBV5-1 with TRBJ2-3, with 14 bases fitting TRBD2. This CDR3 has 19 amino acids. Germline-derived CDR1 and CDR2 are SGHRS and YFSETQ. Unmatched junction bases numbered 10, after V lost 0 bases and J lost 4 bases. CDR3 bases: TGCGCCAGCAGCTTGGCCTTGACTAGCGGGAGGGCACAGCCAGATACGCAGTATTTT. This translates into CASSLALTSGRAQPDTQYF. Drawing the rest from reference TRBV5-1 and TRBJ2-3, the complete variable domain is KAGVTQTPRYLIKTRGQQVTLSCSPISGHRSVSWYQQTPGQGLQFLFEYFSETQRNKGNFPGRFSGRQFSNSRSEMNVSTLELGDSALYLCASSLALTSGRAQPDTQYFGPGTRLTVL.

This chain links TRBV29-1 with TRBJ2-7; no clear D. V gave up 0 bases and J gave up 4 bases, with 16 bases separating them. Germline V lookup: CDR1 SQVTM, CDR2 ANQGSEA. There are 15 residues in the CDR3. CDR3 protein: CSVEEKGRMGYEQYF. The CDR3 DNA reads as TGCAGCGTTGAAGAAAAGGGTAGAATGGGATACGAGCAGTACTTC.

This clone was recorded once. CDR3 in amino acids: CASSVMTYNEQFF. Here the CDR3 DNA reads TGTGCCAGCAGCGTAATGACCTACAATGAGCAGTTCTTC. The rearrangement uses TRBV11-2 and TRBJ2-1, with D unclear. Trimming shortened V by 5 bases and J by 2 bases, and 7 bases separated the two germline ends. The CDR3 runs 13 residues. Germline loops: CDR1 SGHAT, CDR2 FQNNGV.

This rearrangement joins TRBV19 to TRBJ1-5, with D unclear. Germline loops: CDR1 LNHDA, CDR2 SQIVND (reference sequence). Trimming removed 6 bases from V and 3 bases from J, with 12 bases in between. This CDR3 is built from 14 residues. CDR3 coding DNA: TGTGCCAGTAGCACCGGGTCTTCCAATCAGCCCCAGCATTTT. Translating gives CASSTGSSNQPQHF.

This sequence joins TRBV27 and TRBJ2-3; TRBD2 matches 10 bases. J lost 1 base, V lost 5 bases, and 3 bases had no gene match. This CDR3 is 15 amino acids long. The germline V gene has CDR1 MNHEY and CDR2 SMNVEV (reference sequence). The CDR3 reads CASSPGTSGTDTQYF. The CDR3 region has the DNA TGTGCCAGCAGTCCGGGGACTAGCGGCACAGATACGCAGTATTTT.

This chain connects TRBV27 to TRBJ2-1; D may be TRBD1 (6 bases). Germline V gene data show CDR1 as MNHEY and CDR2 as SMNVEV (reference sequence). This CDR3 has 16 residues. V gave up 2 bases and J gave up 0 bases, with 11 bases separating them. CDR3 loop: CASSLETGSSYNEQFF. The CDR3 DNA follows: TGTGCCAGCAGTTTAGAGACAGGCAGCTCCTACAATGAGCAGTTCTTC.

The CDR3 bases are TGTGCCAGCAGCTTAGTAGGGTGGGAGCAGTACTTC. Translated: CASSLVGWEQYF. The chain couples TRBV7-9 to TRBJ2-7; no clear D. The CDR3 length is 12 residues. The V end was cut by 1 base, the J end by 7 bases, with 8 bases between. Germline V gene lookup returns CDR1 SEHNR and CDR2 FQNEAQ (reference sequence).

The CDR3 DNA sequence: TGTGCCAGCAGCTTAATCAGGGGATCCGGGGAGCTGTTTTTT. Translating it yields CASSLIRGSGELFF. V usage is TRBV5-6 and J usage is TRBJ2-2, with D possibly being TRBD1 (6 bases). The CDR3 is 14 residues long. V gave up 2 bases and J gave up 6 bases, with 11 bases separating them. In germline, CDR1 is SGHDT, CDR2 YYEEEE.

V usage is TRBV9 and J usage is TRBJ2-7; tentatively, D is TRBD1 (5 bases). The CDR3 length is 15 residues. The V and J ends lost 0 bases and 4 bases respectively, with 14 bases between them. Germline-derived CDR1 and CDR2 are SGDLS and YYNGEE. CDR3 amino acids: CASSVVGENPYEQYF. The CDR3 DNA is TGTGCCAGCAGCGTAGTAGGGGAAAACCCATACGAGCAGTACTTC.

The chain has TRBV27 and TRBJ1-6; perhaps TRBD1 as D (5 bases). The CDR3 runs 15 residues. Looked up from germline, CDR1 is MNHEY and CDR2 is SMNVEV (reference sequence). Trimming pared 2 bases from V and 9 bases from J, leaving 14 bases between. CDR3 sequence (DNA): TGTGCCAGCAGTTTAGCAGCAGGGTCGGGTTCACCCCTCCACTTT. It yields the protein CASSLAAGSGSPLHF.

CDR3 sequence reads: CASSFAQGVNTEAFF. CDR3 bases: TGTGCCAGCAGTTTCGCACAGGGGGTGAACACTGAAGCTTTCTTT. The chain links TRBV11-2 to TRBJ1-1; 8 positions agree with TRBD1. CDR1 and CDR2 from the germline V gene are SGHAT and FQNNGV. This CDR3 is 15 amino acids long. The V gene end was trimmed by 6 bases and the J gene end by 0 bases; junction bases not matched to a gene: 6. Full variable domain (remainder filled in from reference TRBV11-2 and TRBJ1-1): EAGVAQSPRYKIIEKRQSVAFWCNPISGHATLYWYQQILGQGPKLLIQFQNNGVVDDSQLPKDRFSAERLKGVDSTLKIQPAKLEDSAVYLCASSFAQGVNTEAFFGQGTRLTVV.

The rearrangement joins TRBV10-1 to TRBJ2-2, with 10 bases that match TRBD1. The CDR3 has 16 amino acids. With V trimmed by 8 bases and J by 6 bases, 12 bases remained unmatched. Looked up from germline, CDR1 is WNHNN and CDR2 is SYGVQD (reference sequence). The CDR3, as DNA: TGCGCCAGCGGCGGGACAGGGGACTATCTGTCCGGGGAGCTGTTTTTT. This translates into CASGGTGDYLSGELFF.

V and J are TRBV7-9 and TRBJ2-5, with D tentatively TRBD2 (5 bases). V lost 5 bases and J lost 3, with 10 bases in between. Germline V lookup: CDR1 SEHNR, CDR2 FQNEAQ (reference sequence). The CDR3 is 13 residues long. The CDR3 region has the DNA TGTGCCAGCAGCCTCCGGGGAGAAGAGACCCAGTACTTC. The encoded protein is CASSLRGEETQYF.

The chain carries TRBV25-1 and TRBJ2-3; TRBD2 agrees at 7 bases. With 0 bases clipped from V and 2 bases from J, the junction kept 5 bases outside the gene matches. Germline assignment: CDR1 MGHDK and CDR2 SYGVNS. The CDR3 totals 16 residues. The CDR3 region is CASSEYTGRVTDTQYF. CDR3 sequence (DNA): TGTGCCAGCAGTGAATATACGGGGAGGGTCACAGATACGCAGTATTTT.

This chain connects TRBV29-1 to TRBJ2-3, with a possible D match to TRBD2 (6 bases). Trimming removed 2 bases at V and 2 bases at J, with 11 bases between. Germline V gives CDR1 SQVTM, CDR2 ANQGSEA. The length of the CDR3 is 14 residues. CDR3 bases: TGCAGCGTTGAAACTGGGGGACTCACAGATACGCAGTATTTT. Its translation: CSVETGGLTDTQYF.